This T cell receptor beta chain was retrieved from a study of blood T cell repertoires in COVID-19. Overall study context: Samples representing acute and convalescent COVID-19 were sourced from the United States, Italy and Spain. From T cells, B-cell-depleted T cells, or PBMCs came the material, which was cDNA or gDNA.

This clone was recorded once. CDR1 is MNHEY, CDR2 SVGEGT, per germline. V gave up 6 bases and J gave up 0 bases, with 8 bases separating them. The CDR3 runs to 14 residues. Per the original methods: Cell counts per sample came from amplifying reference gene primers. Some clones are missing from TCRdb's copy, which holds only in-frame ones; the method was immunoSEQ multiplex PCR. V and J calls and clone size come straight from that table; D and trimming were deduced from the DNA. The sample carries about 200,000 clones, 70% to 90% recorded once. The sample comprised peripheral blood. The rearrangement links TRBV6-2 or TRBV6-3 to TRBJ2-2, with a possible D match to TRBD2 (5 bases). The receptor comes from a woman older than 75 with acute or convalescent COVID-19. In nucleotides, the CDR3 is TGTGCCAGCAGCCGGACTGCGAACACCGGGGAGCTGTTTTTT. Translation: CASSRTANTGELFF.